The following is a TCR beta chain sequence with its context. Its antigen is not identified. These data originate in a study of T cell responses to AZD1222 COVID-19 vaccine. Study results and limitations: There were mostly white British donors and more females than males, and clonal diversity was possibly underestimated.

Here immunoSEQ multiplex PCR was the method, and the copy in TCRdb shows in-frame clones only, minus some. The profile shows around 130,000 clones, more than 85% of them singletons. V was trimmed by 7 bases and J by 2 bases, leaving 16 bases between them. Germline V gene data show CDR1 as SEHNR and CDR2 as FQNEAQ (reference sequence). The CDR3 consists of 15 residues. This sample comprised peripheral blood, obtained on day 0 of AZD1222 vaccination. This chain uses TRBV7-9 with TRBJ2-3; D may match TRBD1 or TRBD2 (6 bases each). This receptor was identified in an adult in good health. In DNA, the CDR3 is TGTGCCAGCACCCTGGGGGCGGGGCCCACAGATACGCAGTATTTT. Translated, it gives CASTLGAGPTDTQYF.